The T cell receptor beta chain under discussion was sequenced for a study of graft-versus-host responses after intestinal transplantation. Study overall: Induction using anti-thymocyte globulin, followed by tacrolimus and steroids for 2 to 4 years, was given to all recipients. Study findings and constraints: Declining HvG levels early post-transplant were linked to peak circulating GvH clone levels. Present in recipient marrow, GvH clones included some that appeared first in ileum or blood.

This CDR3 comprises 17 residues. Germline CDR1 is SEHNR and CDR2 is FQNEAQ (reference sequence). Trimming took off 5 bases at V and 0 bases at J, with 19 bases between the two ends. Sequencing used immunoSEQ multiplex PCR; TCRdb keeps in-frame clones, though not all of them. The sample lists under 130,000 clones, roughly 93% occurring once. This clone was counted between two and nine times. Its antigen is not identified. The rearrangement links TRBV7-9 to TRBJ1-2; D possibly corresponds to TRBD1 (6 bases). The TCR originated in a human donor who received an intestinal transplant. The sample was unstimulated CD8+ T cells sorted from spleen or lymph node cells, taken before intestinal transplant. DNA of the CDR3: TGTGCCAGCAGCCCCGCTAGGGGGACAAGCCCTAACTATGGCTACACCTTC. This encodes CASSPARGTSPNYGYTF.